This T cell receptor (beta chain) was captured in a study of blood T cell repertoires in COVID-19. For the study at large: Collection of acute and convalescent COVID-19 samples took place in the United States, Italy and Spain. PBMCs, B-cell-depleted T cells, or T cells provided the cDNA or gDNA that made up the material.

A Seattle source enrolled patients during active infection and followed them longitudinally. The CDR3 consists of 17 residues. Germline-derived CDR1 and CDR2 are SGHRS and YFSETQ. V shed 0 bases and J 4 bases; nucleotides not matched to a gene: 8. Original methodology: Reference gene primer amplification in the assay estimated nucleated cell counts. Sequencing was performed with immunoSEQ multiplex PCR; in TCRdb, only in-frame clones are kept and a portion is missing. V and J calls and clone size are given by that table; D and trimming were obtained from the DNA. This sample yields roughly 440,000 clones, of which 88% are seen a single time; around 12% belongs to the top ten.

This rearrangement joins TRBV5-1 to TRBJ2-1, with 9 bases aligning to TRBD2. What was sequenced was peripheral blood. This TCR was sampled from a woman aged 45-60 years with COVID-19, enrolled during active disease. CDR3 sequence: CASSLGGLAGPYNEQFF. For the CDR3, the DNA is TGCGCCAGCAGCTTGGGGGGTCTAGCGGGGCCATACAATGAGCAGTTCTTC. The variable domain in full, with the rest retrieved from reference TRBV5-1 and TRBJ2-1, is KAGVTQTPRYLIKTRGQQVTLSCSPISGHRSVSWYQQTPGQGLQFLFEYFSETQRNKGNFPGRFSGRQFSNSRSEMNVSTLELGDSALYLCASSLGGLAGPYNEQFFGPGTRLTVL.